Each of the 4 T cell receptor beta chains below was sequenced from the same sample in a study of CD8+CD57+ T cells in acquired aplastic anemia. Genomic DNA served as template for TCR beta VDJ and CDR3 profiling. TCRdb re-analysed the reads in MiXCR, keeping a single row per CDR3 protein. Of about 80,000 distinct CDR3 sequences in the sample, under 50% are singletons; the top ten hold roughly 70%. The sample consisted of sorted CD4+, CD8+, or CD8+CD57+ T cells (not recorded which) from PBMCs. The receptors were sampled from a human donor in good health, serving as a control.

There are many counts of this clonotype. This chain links TRBV5-1 with TRBJ2-7; 8 bases line up with TRBD2. This CDR3 spans 12 amino acids. CDR1 and CDR2 (germline): SGHRS, YFSETQ. Trimming removed 5 bases from V and 4 bases from J; junction bases left unmatched: 2. The CDR3 here is CASSPGGYEQYF. CDR3 coding DNA: TGCGCCAGCAGTCCGGGGGGGTACGAGCAGTACTTC.

Ten or more counts support this clonotype. The chain uses TRBV9 and TRBJ2-5; D is possibly TRBD1 (6 bases). Germline-derived CDR1 and CDR2 are SGDLS and YYNGEE. V gave up 3 bases and J gave up 5 bases, with 14 bases separating them. The CDR3 is 14 amino acids. CDR3 in amino acids: CASSGAQGIETQYF. The CDR3 bases are TGTGCCAGCAGCGGCGCACAGGGTATTGAGACCCAGTACTTC.

V is TRBV12-3 or TRBV12-4 and J is TRBJ1-4, with TRBD1 matching over 8 bases. The ends lost 6 bases at V and 2 bases at J; junction bases unmatched: 8. The CDR3 has 16 amino acids. The CDR3 spells CASSPGTGGTNEKLFF. The CDR3 coding sequence is TGTGCCAGCAGCCCCGGGACAGGTGGGACTAATGAAAAACTGTTTTTT.

The J gene is TRBJ1-2, the V gene TRBV5-1, with TRBD1 as a possible D gene (6 bases). Between the trimmed V and J ends, which lost 0 bases and 4 bases, there was a span of 13 bases. This CDR3 comprises 15 residues. From germline, CDR1 is SGHRS and CDR2 YFSETQ. The CDR3 DNA sequence: TGCGCCAGCAGCTTGGTGAGGGGCAGGGGCTATGGCTACACCTTC. This codes for CASSLVRGRGYGYTF.